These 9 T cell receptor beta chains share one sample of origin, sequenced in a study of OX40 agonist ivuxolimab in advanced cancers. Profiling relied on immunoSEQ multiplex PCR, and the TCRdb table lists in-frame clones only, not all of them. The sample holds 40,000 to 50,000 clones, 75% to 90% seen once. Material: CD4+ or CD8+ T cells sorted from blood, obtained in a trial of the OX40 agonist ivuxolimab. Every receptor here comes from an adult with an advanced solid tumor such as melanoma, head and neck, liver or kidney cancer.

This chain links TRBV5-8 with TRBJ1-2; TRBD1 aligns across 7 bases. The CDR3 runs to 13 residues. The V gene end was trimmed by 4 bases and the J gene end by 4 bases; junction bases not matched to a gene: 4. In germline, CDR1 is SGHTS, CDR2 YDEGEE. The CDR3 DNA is TGTGCCAGCAGCCAGGGGGTGCGCTATGGCTACACCTTC. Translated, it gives CASSQGVRYGYTF.

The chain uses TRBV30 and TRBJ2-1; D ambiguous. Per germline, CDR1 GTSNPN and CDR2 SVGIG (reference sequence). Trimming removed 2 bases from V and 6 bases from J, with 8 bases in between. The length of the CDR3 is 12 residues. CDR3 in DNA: TGTGCCTGGAGTTCAGTCGTCAATGAGCAGTTCTTC. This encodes CAWSSVVNEQFF.

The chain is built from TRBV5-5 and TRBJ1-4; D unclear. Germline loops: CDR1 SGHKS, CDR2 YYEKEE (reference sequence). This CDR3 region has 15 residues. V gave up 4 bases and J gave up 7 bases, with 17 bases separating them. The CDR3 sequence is CASSPGSRPFEKLFF. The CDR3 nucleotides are TGTGCCAGCAGCCCGGGAAGTAGGCCCTTTGAAAAACTGTTTTTT.

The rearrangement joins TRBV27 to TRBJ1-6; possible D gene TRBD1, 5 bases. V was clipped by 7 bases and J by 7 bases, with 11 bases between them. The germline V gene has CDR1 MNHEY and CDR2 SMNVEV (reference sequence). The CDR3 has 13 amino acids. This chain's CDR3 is CASTQGFNSPLHF. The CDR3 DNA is TGTGCCAGCACCCAGGGTTTCAATTCACCCCTCCACTTT.

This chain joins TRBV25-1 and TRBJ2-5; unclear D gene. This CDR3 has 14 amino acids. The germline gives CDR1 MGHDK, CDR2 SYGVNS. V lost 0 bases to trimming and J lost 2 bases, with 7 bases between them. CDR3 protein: CASSEYEQQETQYF. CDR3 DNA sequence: TGTGCCAGCAGTGAATACGAACAGCAAGAGACCCAGTACTTC.

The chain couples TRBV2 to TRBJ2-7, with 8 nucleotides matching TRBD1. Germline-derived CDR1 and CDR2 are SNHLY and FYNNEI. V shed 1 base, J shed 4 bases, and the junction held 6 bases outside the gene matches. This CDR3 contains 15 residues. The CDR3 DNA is TGTGCCAGCAGTGAAGGTGTACAGGGGGTATACGAGCAGTACTTC. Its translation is CASSEGVQGVYEQYF. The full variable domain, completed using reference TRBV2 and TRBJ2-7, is EPEVTQTPSHQVTQMGQEVILRCVPISNHLYFYWYRQILGQKVEFLVSFYNNEISEKSEIFDDQFSVERPDGSNFTLKIRSTKLEDSAMYFCASSEGVQGVYEQYFGPGTRLTVT.

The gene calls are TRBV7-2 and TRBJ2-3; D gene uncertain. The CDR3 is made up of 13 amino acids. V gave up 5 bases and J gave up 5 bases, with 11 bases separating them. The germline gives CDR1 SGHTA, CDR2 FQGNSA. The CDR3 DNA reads TGTGCCAGCAGCCCCCGGGTGGGAGATACGCAGTATTTT. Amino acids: CASSPRVGDTQYF.

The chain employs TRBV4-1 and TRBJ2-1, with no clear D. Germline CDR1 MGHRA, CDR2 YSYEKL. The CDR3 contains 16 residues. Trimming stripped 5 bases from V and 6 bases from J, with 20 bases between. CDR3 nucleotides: TGCGCCAGCAGCGCCCGCGAGGTTAGCATGGGCAATGAGCAGTTCTTC. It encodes CASSAREVSMGNEQFF.

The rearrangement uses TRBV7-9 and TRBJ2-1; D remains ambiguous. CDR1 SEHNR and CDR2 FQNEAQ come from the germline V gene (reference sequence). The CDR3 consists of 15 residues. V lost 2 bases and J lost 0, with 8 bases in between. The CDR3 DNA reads TGTGCCAGCAGCTTAACCCCGCTCTCCTACAATGAGCAGTTCTTC. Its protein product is CASSLTPLSYNEQFF.